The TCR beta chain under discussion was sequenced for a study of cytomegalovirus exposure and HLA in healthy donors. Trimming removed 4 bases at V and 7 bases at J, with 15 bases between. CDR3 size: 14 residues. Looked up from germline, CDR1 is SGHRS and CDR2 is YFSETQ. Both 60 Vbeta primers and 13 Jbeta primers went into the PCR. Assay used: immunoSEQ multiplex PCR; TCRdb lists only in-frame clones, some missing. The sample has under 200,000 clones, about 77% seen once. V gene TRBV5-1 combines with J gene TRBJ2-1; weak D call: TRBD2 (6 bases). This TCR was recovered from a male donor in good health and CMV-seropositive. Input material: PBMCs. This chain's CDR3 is CASSGTGGKNEQFF. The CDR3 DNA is TGCGCCAGCAGCGGAACCGGGGGAAAAAATGAGCAGTTCTTC.